This TCR beta chain comes out of a study of blood T cell repertoires in COVID-19. As for the study in general: The United States, Italy and Spain supplied acute and convalescent COVID-19 samples. PBMCs, B-cell-depleted T cells, or T cells provided the cDNA or gDNA that made up the material.

Only one count was recorded for this clone. Trimming took 6 bases from V and 4 from J, leaving 9 bases between them. Germline V gives CDR1 MNHEY, CDR2 SMNVEV (reference sequence). The CDR3 loop spans 12 amino acids. Profiling relied on immunoSEQ multiplex PCR, and the TCRdb table lists in-frame clones only, not all of them. The repertoire holds 65,000 to 80,000 clones, with around 90% as singletons. The specimen sequenced was peripheral blood. The source is a man aged 45-65 years with active COVID-19. The gene calls are TRBV27 and TRBJ1-2, with no clear D. Here the CDR3 DNA reads TGTGCCAGCAGATCTGTTAGCTATGGCTACACCTTC. Protein sequence: CASRSVSYGYTF.